These T cell receptor beta chains were read from a single sample in a study of blood T cell repertoires in COVID-19. Libraries were prepared by immunoSEQ multiplex PCR; TCRdb keeps only in-frame clonotypes and omits some of them. The data contain some 160,000 clones, 83% of them singletons. Sequenced: peripheral blood. The source of these receptors is a human donor in a cohort sampled during active COVID-19. Each CDR3 is given with its conserved first and last residue. The D gene is left open where the match is weak. Clone size, where shown, is once, few, many, or a class for clones that have expanded.

J	D	size	V	CDR3	DNA
TRBJ1-1	TRBD1	.	TRBV19	CASSIGTGWGRSEAFF	TGTGCCAGTAGTATCGGGACAGGGTGGGGGAGGAGTGAAGCTTTCTTT
TRBJ2-5	.	.	TRBV7-9	CASSYGTGVRETQYF	TGTGCCAGCAGCTACGGCACGGGGGTGCGAGAGACCCAGTACTTC
TRBJ2-3	.	few	TRBV10-1	CATSRGVTDTQYF	TGCGCCACCTCCAGGGGGGTAACAGATACGCAGTATTTT
TRBJ1-2	TRBD1	.	TRBV9	CASSVGQANYGYTF	TGTGCCAGCAGCGTTGGACAGGCCAACTATGGCTACACCTTC
TRBJ2-1	TRBD2	many	TRBV6-6	CASTATSGYNEQFF	TGTGCCAGCACCGCGACTAGCGGCTACAATGAGCAGTTCTTC
TRBJ2-5	TRBD1	few	TRBV7-9	CASSFPGQGGRETQYF	TGTGCCAGCAGCTTCCCGGGACAGGGTGGTAGGGAGACCCAGTACTTC
TRBJ1-5	.	few	TRBV30	CAWSVLWEDQPQHF	TGTGCCTGGAGTGTATTGTGGGAGGATCAGCCCCAGCATTTT
TRBJ2-7	TRBD1	.	TRBV11-2	CASSLAGQRTEQYF	TGTGCCAGCAGCTTAGCGGGACAGAGGACCGAGCAGTACTTC
TRBJ1-6	.	few	TRBV7-6	CASSGEYNSPLHF	TGTGCCAGCAGCGGGGAGTACAATTCACCCCTCCACTTT
TRBJ1-2	.	.	TRBV7-2	CASSLSEGPLYGYTF	TGTGCCAGCAGCTTATCGGAGGGGCCCCTCTATGGCTACACCTTC
TRBJ1-1	TRBD1	.	TRBV18	CASSAAGGSNTEAFF	TGTGCCAGCTCAGCAGCAGGGGGCTCGAACACTGAAGCTTTCTTT
TRBJ1-1	.	.	TRBV3-1/TRBV3-2	CASISREARTEAFF	TGTGCCAGCATCTCTAGAGAAGCGAGAACTGAAGCTTTCTTT
TRBJ2-7	.	.	TRBV7-3	CASSLTYGSSYEQYF	TGTGCCAGCAGCTTAACGTACGGGAGCTCCTACGAGCAGTACTTC
TRBJ2-6	.	.	TRBV19	CASSIDRGFLGANVLTF	TGTGCCAGTAGTATAGATCGGGGGTTCCTAGGGGCCAACGTCCTGACTTTC
TRBJ2-2	.	few	TRBV2	CARKQGDTGELFF	TGTGCCAGAAAACAAGGGGACACCGGGGAGCTGTTTTTT
TRBJ2-7	TRBD2	.	TRBV5-4	CASSYSGSLSYEQYF	TGTGCCAGCAGCTATAGCGGGAGTTTGTCCTACGAGCAGTACTTC
TRBJ1-1	TRBD1	.	TRBV7-9	CASSPGTGAEAFF	TGTGCCAGCAGCCCCGGGACAGGGGCTGAAGCTTTCTTT
TRBJ2-5	TRBD2	.	TRBV4-2	CASSQEPAGSQETQYF	TGTGCCAGCAGCCAAGAGCCAGCGGGGTCCCAAGAGACCCAGTACTTC
TRBJ1-6	.	.	TRBV5-6	CASSPTQGPYNSPLHF	TGTGCCAGCAGCCCTACCCAGGGTCCCTATAATTCACCCCTCCACTTT
TRBJ2-7	TRBD2	once	TRBV7-9	CASSPVGGNIYEQYF	TGTGCCAGCAGTCCGGTGGGGGGGAATATCTACGAGCAGTACTTC
TRBJ2-7	.	.	TRBV25-1	CASSPPGTFYEQYF	TGTGCCAGCAGTCCGCCGGGAACCTTCTACGAGCAGTACTTC
TRBJ1-2	TRBD1	.	TRBV9	CASSGDRVYNGYTF	TGTGCCAGCAGCGGGGACAGGGTGTACAATGGCTACACCTTC
TRBJ1-1	.	.	TRBV5-1	CASSLSDEGEAFF	TGCGCCAGCAGCCTATCGGACGAGGGTGAAGCTTTCTTT
TRBJ1-3	.	.	TRBV6-5	CASRGGSSGNTIYF	TGTGCCAGCAGGGGGGGGAGCTCTGGAAACACCATATATTTT
TRBJ1-1	TRBD1	.	TRBV6-5	CAGSRPDRGNTEAFF	TGTGCCGGGAGTCGGCCGGACAGGGGGAACACTGAAGCTTTCTTT
TRBJ1-6	.	.	TRBV18	CASSPPGQATNSPLHF	TGTGCCAGCTCACCACCGGGGCAGGCGACTAATTCACCCCTCCACTTT